This T cell receptor beta chain was retrieved from a study of blood T cell repertoires in COVID-19. The germline CDR1 and CDR2 sequences are LNHDA and SQIVND (reference sequence). With V trimmed by 10 bases and J by 7 bases, 14 bases remained unmatched. This CDR3 region has 15 residues. The protocol was immunoSEQ multiplex PCR, while the TCRdb copy is restricted to in-frame clones and leaves out a portion. The table includes roughly 99,000 clones, 80% to 85% detected once. Sample: peripheral blood. This chain links TRBV19 with TRBJ2-1; 9 nucleotides line up with TRBD2. The receptor was derived from a human donor in a cohort sampled during active COVID-19. The CDR3, as DNA: TGTGCCACGGGATCGGCGGGAGGGCCCAGGAATGAGCAGTTCTTC. Translating gives CATGSAGGPRNEQFF.